What follows are 27 T cell receptor beta chains derived from one specimen sequenced in a study of T cell responses to AZD1222 COVID-19 vaccine. The repertoire was sequenced with immunoSEQ multiplex PCR; TCRdb's copy has only in-frame clones and lacks some. The table shows more than 95,000 clones, with around nine tenths occurring only once. Sequenced material: peripheral blood, taken 28 days after the second dose of the MenACWY control vaccine. The receptors come from an adult who received the MenACWY meningococcal vaccine as a control.

The chain carries TRBV11-2 and TRBJ2-3; 7 positions agree with TRBD2. CDR1 SGHAT and CDR2 FQNNGV come from the germline V gene. The CDR3 covers 15 residues. The V segment lost 0 bases and the J segment 0 bases; nucleotides outside the gene matches: 0. CDR3: CASSLERGSTDTQYF. The CDR3 nucleotides are TGTGCCAGCAGCTTAGAGCGGGGGAGCACAGATACGCAGTATTTT.

This clone was found once. The chain is built from TRBV4-3 and TRBJ1-2; perhaps TRBD1 as D (6 bases). The CDR3 is made up of 14 amino acids. The germline gives CDR1 LGHNA, CDR2 YSLEER. Trimming removed 4 bases from V and 5 bases from J, with 14 bases in between. The DNA of the CDR3 is TGCGCCAGCAGCCCGGGGGCAGGGTATTATGGCTACACCTTC. It is translated as CASSPGAGYYGYTF.

The chain combines TRBV7-9 with TRBJ1-1; D is ambiguous. In germline, CDR1 is SEHNR, CDR2 FQNEAQ (reference sequence). Trimming took off 5 bases at V and 7 bases at J, with 8 bases between the two ends. The CDR3 sequence is 11 residues long. The CDR3 DNA follows: TGTGCCAGCAGCGTGCACCATGAAGCTTTCTTT. Protein product: CASSVHHEAFF. Drawing the rest from reference TRBV7-9 and TRBJ1-1, the complete variable domain is DTGVSQNPRHKITKRGQNVTFRCDPISEHNRLYWYRQTLGQGPEFLTYFQNEAQLEKSRLLSDRFSAERPKGSFSTLEIQRTEQGDSAMYLCASSVHHEAFFGQGTRLTVV.

This chain links TRBV7-2 with TRBJ2-1; D not resolved. V shed 0 bases and J shed 9 bases, with 12 bases lying between them. The CDR3 covers 14 residues. Germline CDR1 SGHTA, CDR2 FQGNSA. CDR3 loop: CASSLAPLMGEQFF. As DNA, the CDR3 is TGTGCCAGCAGCTTAGCTCCTTTGATGGGTGAGCAGTTCTTC. The full variable domain, in which reference TRBV7-2 and TRBJ2-1 provide the parts outside the CDR3, is GAGVSQSPSNKVTEKGKDVELRCDPISGHTALYWYRQSLGQGLEFLIYFQGNSAPDKSGLPSDRFSAERTGGSVSTLTIQRTQQEDSAVYLCASSLAPLMGEQFFGPGTRLTVL.

The gene calls are TRBV27 and TRBJ2-7; 8 bases map to TRBD1. The CDR3 is 14 amino acids. From germline, CDR1 is MNHEY and CDR2 SMNVEV (reference sequence). V dropped 1 base and J dropped 3; count of bases not matched to a gene: 2. The CDR3 sequence: CASSLLGQGYEQYF. The CDR3 DNA sequence: TGTGCCAGCAGTTTATTAGGACAGGGCTACGAGCAGTACTTC.

The V gene is TRBV5-4, the J gene TRBJ1-1; D unclear. The CDR3 totals 13 residues. Per the germline V gene, CDR1 is SGHNT and CDR2 is YYREEE (reference sequence). The ends were cut back, 3 bases at V and 3 bases at J, with 9 bases in the middle. The CDR3 reads CASSSWEYTEAFF. The CDR3 DNA reads as TGTGCCAGCAGCTCATGGGAGTACACTGAAGCTTTCTTT.

This chain links TRBV19 with TRBJ1-2; D is unclear. The ends were cut back, 4 bases at V and 0 bases at J, with 12 bases in the middle. CDR3 length: 15 residues. Per the germline V gene, CDR1 is LNHDA and CDR2 is SQIVND (reference sequence). The CDR3 DNA reads TGTGCCAGTAGTAAATACCGGAACGCTAACTATGGCTACACCTTC. Translation: CASSKYRNANYGYTF.

In its sample, this clone was seen once. The chain has TRBV13 and TRBJ2-7; TRBD1 aligns across 8 bases. The CDR3 runs to 14 residues. CDR1 is PRHDT, CDR2 FYEKMQ, per germline (reference sequence). V gave up 5 bases and J gave up 7 bases; unmatched junction bases: 10. As DNA, the CDR3 is TGTGCCAGCAGCCTCAGGGGGCTGCCTAGGGAGCAGTACTTC. Protein product: CASSLRGLPREQYF.

The V and J genes are TRBV15 and TRBJ1-4; no clear D. The CDR3 contains 13 residues. Trimming removed 4 bases from V and 8 bases from J, with 11 bases in between. Germline V gene lookup returns CDR1 LNHNV and CDR2 YYDKDF (reference sequence). The CDR3 sequence: CATSTYLREKLFF. In DNA form, the CDR3 reads TGTGCCACCAGCACCTACCTGCGGGAAAAACTGTTTTTT. The variable domain in full, completed from reference TRBV15 and TRBJ1-4, reads DAMVIQNPRYQVTQFGKPVTLSCSQTLNHNVMYWYQQKSSQAPKLLFHYYDKDFNNEADTPDNFQSRRPNTSFCFLDIRSPGLGDTAMYLCATSTYLREKLFFGSGTQLSVL.

J is TRBJ2-7 and V is TRBV7-2; a possible D gene is TRBD1 (7 bases). V lost 1 base and J lost 0, with 16 bases in between. The V gene's germline CDR1 is SGHTA and CDR2 FQGNSA. CDR3 length: 17 residues. In DNA form, the CDR3 reads TGTGCCAGCAGCTTAGTAGGCGGGACAGAATACTCCTACGAGCAGTACTTC. Translated, it gives CASSLVGGTEYSYEQYF.

This chain uses TRBV28 with TRBJ1-5; maybe TRBD1 (5 bases). This CDR3 is built from 15 residues. Trimming shortened V by 6 bases and J by 3 bases, and 15 bases separated the two germline ends. CDR1 and CDR2 (germline): MDHEN, SYDVKM. CDR3 residues: CASRQLEGPNQPQHF. CDR3 sequence (DNA): TGTGCCAGCAGACAACTGGAGGGGCCCAATCAGCCCCAGCATTTT.

The genes are TRBV29-1 and TRBJ2-2; a possible D gene is TRBD2 (6 bases). Germline V gives CDR1 SQVTM, CDR2 ANQGSEA. The CDR3 spans 13 residues. The V end was cut by 7 bases, the J end by 1 base, with 10 bases between. The CDR3 coding sequence is TGCAGCGGGAGGGGAGGGAACACCGGGGAGCTGTTTTTT. Its translation is CSGRGGNTGELFF.

This clone came up once. The rearrangement links TRBV4-1 to TRBJ1-3, with TRBD1 matching 7 bases. With V trimmed by 4 bases and J by 0 bases, 6 bases remained unmatched. From germline, CDR1 is MGHRA and CDR2 YSYEKL. The CDR3 covers 16 residues. The DNA of the CDR3 is TGCGCCAGCAGCCTCCGGGACAGCCGCTCTGGAAACACCATATATTTT. Its translation is CASSLRDSRSGNTIYF.

V is TRBV19 and J is TRBJ2-5, with TRBD2 matching over 12 bases. V dropped 6 bases and J dropped 4; count of bases not matched to a gene: 9. Germline CDR1 and CDR2: LNHDA and SQIVND (reference sequence). The CDR3 spans 16 residues. The CDR3 DNA is TGTGCCAGTAGCCTTACTAGCGGGGGGTCCGGAGAGACCCAGTACTTC. Its translation: CASSLTSGGSGETQYF.

This chain connects TRBV14 to TRBJ2-6, with no clear D. V shed 1 base and J shed 1 base, with 8 bases lying between them. The V gene's germline CDR1 is SGHDN and CDR2 FVKESK. The CDR3 is 16 amino acids. The CDR3 protein is CASSQAIRSGANVLTF. In DNA, the CDR3 is TGTGCCAGCAGCCAAGCTATCCGGTCTGGGGCCAACGTCCTGACTTTC.

The chain couples TRBV28 to TRBJ2-5; 9 positions match TRBD1. V was clipped by 2 bases and J by 9 bases; unmatched bases: 10. CDR1 and CDR2 (germline): MDHEN, SYDVKM. This CDR3 contains 15 residues. The CDR3 spells CASSLRGTGQDSQYF. The CDR3, as DNA: TGTGCCAGCAGTTTAAGGGGGACAGGGCAGGACTCCCAGTACTTC.

The V gene is TRBV6-2 or TRBV6-3, the J gene TRBJ2-7, with 10 bases lining up with TRBD1. Germline-derived CDR1 and CDR2 are MNHEY and SVGEGT. This CDR3 has 16 residues. V gave up 0 bases and J gave up 5 bases; unmatched junction bases: 7. The CDR3 DNA sequence: TGTGCCAGCAGTTACTCGACCGCGACAGGGGGCCACGAGCAGTACTTC. Translation gives CASSYSTATGGHEQYF.

This chain uses TRBV11-1 with TRBJ2-1; perhaps D is TRBD1 or TRBD2 (5 bases each). V shed 0 bases and J shed 6 bases, with 9 bases lying between them. Germline V gene lookup returns CDR1 SGHAT and CDR2 FQDESV (reference sequence). CDR3 size: 14 residues. CDR3 nucleotides: TGTGCCAGCAGCTTAGCCGGGACGGGCAATGAGCAGTTCTTC. Translated: CASSLAGTGNEQFF.

The V and J genes are TRBV28 and TRBJ2-7, with 11 positions matching TRBD2. V was pared by 3 bases and J by 1 base, with 8 bases of the junction left unmatched. CDR3 size: 17 residues. Germline-derived CDR1 and CDR2 are MDHEN and SYDVKM. The CDR3, as DNA: TGTGCCAGCAGTTTCCTCGTAGCGGGGGGGAAGTCCTACGAGCAGTACTTC. Translated, it gives CASSFLVAGGKSYEQYF.

This rearrangement joins TRBV28 to TRBJ1-1; TRBD1 might be the D (5 bases). Trimming shortened V by 5 bases and J by 3 bases, and 16 bases separated the two germline ends. The CDR3 consists of 15 residues. Germline V gene sequence: CDR1 MDHEN, CDR2 SYDVKM. The CDR3: CASSRQTARDTEAFF. CDR3 sequence (DNA): TGTGCCAGCAGTCGACAGACGGCGAGGGACACTGAAGCTTTCTTT. Full variable domain (outside the CDR3, taken from reference TRBV28 and TRBJ1-1): DVKVTQSSRYLVKRTGEKVFLECVQDMDHENMFWYRQDPGLGLRLIYFSYDVKMKEKGDIPEGYSVSREKKERFSLILESASTNQTSMYLCASSRQTARDTEAFFGQGTRLTVV.

This chain joins TRBV7-2 and TRBJ2-5; the D gene is possibly TRBD2 (5 bases). Trimming left V 1 base short and J 4 bases short, with 19 bases between. The V gene's germline CDR1 is SGHTA and CDR2 FQGNSA. The CDR3 has 17 residues. The CDR3 loop reads CASSLGVLAQAGETQYF. In DNA, the CDR3 is TGTGCCAGCAGCTTAGGTGTGTTAGCCCAGGCGGGAGAGACCCAGTACTTC.

This chain connects TRBV28 to TRBJ1-5, with 8 nucleotides matching TRBD1. The junction had 14 bases not matched to a gene; V was cut back by 7 bases and J by 3 bases. The germline V gene has CDR1 MDHEN and CDR2 SYDVKM. This CDR3 contains 17 residues. The CDR3 nucleotides are TGTGCCAGCAACCCCACCAGGGGGCGAGGGGACAATCAGCCCCAGCATTTT. The encoded protein is CASNPTRGRGDNQPQHF.

The genes are TRBV7-6 and TRBJ1-2; D might be TRBD1 (5 bases). V shed 1 base and J shed 7 bases, with 16 bases lying between them. Germline V CDR1 and CDR2: SGHVS, FNYEAQ. The CDR3 is made up of 15 amino acids. CDR3 bases: TGTGCCAGCAGCTTAGAGTTGTGGGGGGTTGGTGGCTACACCTTC. It yields the protein CASSLELWGVGGYTF.

J is TRBJ1-2 and V is TRBV2; D unresolved. Germline lookup yields CDR1 SNHLY and CDR2 FYNNEI. Between the trimmed V and J ends, which lost 7 bases and 4 bases, there was a span of 19 bases. CDR3 length: 15 amino acids. The CDR3: CASTEQLSGSYGYTF. CDR3 DNA: TGTGCCAGCACAGAACAGTTATCGGGGAGCTATGGCTACACCTTC.

The chain links TRBV7-2 to TRBJ2-7; 7 nucleotides match TRBD2. CDR1 and CDR2 from the germline V gene are SGHTA and FQGNSA. V lost 5 bases and J lost 0; bases outside the gene matches: 7. The CDR3 consists of 15 residues. CDR3 loop: CASSLPSGVSYEQYF. The CDR3 bases are TGTGCCAGCAGCCTACCAAGCGGGGTCTCCTACGAGCAGTACTTC.

V and J are TRBV7-2 and TRBJ2-7; tentatively, D is TRBD2 (5 bases). Trimming pared 5 bases from V and 0 bases from J, leaving 8 bases between. There are 13 residues in the CDR3. The germline V gene encodes CDR1 SGHTA and CDR2 FQGNSA. DNA of the CDR3: TGTGCCAGCAGCCCCGGGAACTCCTACGAGCAGTACTTC. Protein product: CASSPGNSYEQYF.

The V call is TRBV20-1, the J call TRBJ2-1; TRBD2 agrees at 11 bases. From germline, CDR1 is DFQATT and CDR2 SNEGSKA (reference sequence). CDR3 length: 15 residues. After removal of 3 bases from V and 7 bases from J, the junction contained 8 bases not matched to a gene. The CDR3 protein is CSASDPSGGLNEQFF. The CDR3 DNA sequence: TGCAGTGCTAGTGATCCTAGCGGGGGGTTAAATGAGCAGTTCTTC.